Shown below are 10 T cell receptor beta chains from a single sample sequenced in a study of T cell repertoires in cytomegalovirus infection (dated by TCRdb to the late 2010s). Instrument used: Illumina HiSeq 1500. In TCRdb, the public reads were trimmed at Q25 with fastp and aligned with MiXCR, with productive beta chains retained. For every CDR3 protein sequence, its rows merge into one entry that carries the most common genes and DNA. Across this sample there are 150,000 or so distinct CDR3 sequences, with more than 15% seen only once. The ten top clones hold around 20% of the sample. Sample: CD8+ T cells from PBMCs. Every receptor here comes from a human donor in good health (CMV status not recorded). Some clones in this sample may be carry-over from other donors' samples.

J is TRBJ2-5 and V is TRBV12-3 or TRBV12-4; 8 positions agree with TRBD1. J lost 5 bases, V lost 6 bases, and 11 bases had no gene match. CDR3 length: 15 amino acids. The DNA for the CDR3 is TGTGCCAGCAGCCCCTCTCAGGGGGCGGGGGAGACCCAGTACTTC. Translating it yields CASSPSQGAGETQYF.

The J gene is TRBJ1-3, the V gene TRBV6-2 or TRBV6-3; 7 nucleotides agree with TRBD1. Germline V gene data show CDR1 as MNHEY and CDR2 as SVGEGT. The CDR3 totals 17 residues. V shed 5 bases and J 0 bases; nucleotides not matched to a gene: 10. CDR3 residues: CASSRSTGQNSGNTIYF. CDR3 coding DNA: TGTGCCAGCAGTCGGTCAACGGGACAGAACTCTGGAAACACCATATATTTT.

The chain recombines TRBV7-9 with TRBJ2-2; 10 bases fit TRBD2. After removal of 5 bases from V and 6 bases from J, the junction contained 9 bases not matched to a gene. CDR1 is SEHNR, CDR2 FQNEAQ, per germline (reference sequence). The CDR3 extends over 16 amino acids. The CDR3 DNA sequence: TGTGCCAGCAGCCTGAAAGCGGGAGGGCCCTCCGGGGAGCTGTTTTTT. Translating it yields CASSLKAGGPSGELFF.

This clonotype was counted a few times. Here the CDR3 reads CASSDFRLNTEAFF. The CDR3, as DNA: TGTGCCAGCAGTGATTTCAGGTTGAACACTGAAGCTTTCTTT. The chain uses TRBV6-1 and TRBJ1-1; D not certain. The CDR3 is made up of 14 amino acids. V lost 3 bases to trimming and J lost 0 bases, with 8 bases between them. Per germline, CDR1 MNHNS and CDR2 SASEGT.

This sequence joins TRBV6-2 or TRBV6-3 and TRBJ2-3; D may be TRBD1 (5 bases). This CDR3 comprises 18 residues. V lost 0 bases to trimming and J lost 0 bases, with 16 bases between them. Germline-derived CDR1 and CDR2 are MNHEY and SVGEGT. CDR3 coding DNA: TGTGCCAGCAGTTACTCGAATGGGCAGGGCTTTAGCACAGATACGCAGTATTTT. This encodes CASSYSNGQGFSTDTQYF.

The CDR3 here is CASSLAGISYNEQFF. The CDR3 DNA follows: TGTGCCAGCAGCTTAGCGGGAATCTCCTACAATGAGCAGTTCTTC. The rearrangement joins TRBV6-2 or TRBV6-3 to TRBJ2-1; 8 positions agree with TRBD2. From germline, CDR1 is MNHEY and CDR2 SVGEGT. J gave up 0 bases and V 6 bases, and 4 bases lay outside the gene matches. The CDR3 consists of 15 residues.

The chain employs TRBV28 and TRBJ2-7; D unclear. Trimming took off 3 bases at V and 8 bases at J, with 8 bases between the two ends. This CDR3 region has 11 residues. Per germline, CDR1 MDHEN and CDR2 SYDVKM. This chain's CDR3 is CASSFTDQQYF. The CDR3 DNA reads TGTGCCAGCAGTTTTACGGACCAGCAGTACTTC.

This clonotype was counted between two and nine times. This chain links TRBV2 with TRBJ2-7; D gene uncertain. Germline CDR1 is SNHLY and CDR2 is FYNNEI. CDR3 size: 13 residues. V shed 3 bases and J shed 2 bases, with 8 bases lying between them. The CDR3 loop is CASSEGSTYEQYF. CDR3 coding DNA: TGTGCCAGCAGTGAGGGCAGCACCTACGAGCAGTACTTC.

The rearrangement links TRBV6-2 or TRBV6-3 to TRBJ2-3; the match to TRBD2 covers 10 bases. CDR3 length: 16 residues. V lost 4 bases and J lost 3; bases outside the gene matches: 7. CDR1 is MNHEY and CDR2 is SVGEGT in the germline V gene. CDR3 DNA: TGTGCCAGCAGTTTGGCGCTAGCGGGAGTGACAGATACGCAGTATTTT. Amino acids: CASSLALAGVTDTQYF.

This clonotype was picked up a small number of times. The chain couples TRBV7-3 to TRBJ2-1; 9 bases are a match to TRBD2. From germline, CDR1 is SGHTA and CDR2 FQGTGA. The CDR3 is made up of 15 amino acids. V lost 1 base and J lost 4; bases outside the gene matches: 2. The chain's CDR3 is CASSLSGGGYNEQFF. DNA for the CDR3: TGTGCCAGCAGCTTAAGCGGGGGGGGTTACAATGAGCAGTTCTTC.